Shown below are 26 T cell receptor beta chains from a single sample sequenced in a study of OX40 agonist ivuxolimab in advanced cancers. Assay used: immunoSEQ multiplex PCR; TCRdb lists only in-frame clones, some missing. There are approximately 31,000 clones in the sample; more than 75% occur only once, and roughly 25% lies in the top ten. Sequencing was performed on CD4+ or CD8+ T cells sorted from blood, taken in a trial of the OX40 agonist ivuxolimab. Receptors were obtained from an adult with an advanced solid tumor such as melanoma, head and neck, liver or kidney cancer.

The CDR3 DNA sequence: TGTGCCAGCAGTGAAGGTGGGCTAGCGGGATTCTCCGGGGAGCTGTTTTTT. This codes for CASSEGGLAGFSGELFF. V gene TRBV2 combines with J gene TRBJ2-2, with TRBD2 matching over 9 bases. The CDR3 extends over 17 amino acids. V was clipped by 1 base and J by 6 bases; unmatched bases: 9. Per the germline V gene, CDR1 is SNHLY and CDR2 is FYNNEI.

The chain recombines TRBV11-2 with TRBJ2-5, with D possibly being TRBD2 (6 bases). This CDR3 is 15 amino acids long. V dropped 0 bases and J dropped 1 base, with 9 bases sitting between them. The germline gives CDR1 SGHAT, CDR2 FQNNGV. The CDR3 DNA reads TGTGCCAGCAGCTTAGATAGGAGGGGCCAAGAGACCCAGTACTTC. Translated: CASSLDRRGQETQYF.

The CDR3: CASIPDSLNEKLFF. The CDR3 DNA follows: TGTGCCAGCATTCCAGACAGCCTAAATGAAAAACTGTTTTTT. This chain links TRBV6-1 with TRBJ1-4; possible D gene TRBD1, 5 bases. Germline V lookup: CDR1 MNHNS, CDR2 SASEGT. The CDR3 spans 14 residues. Between the trimmed V and J ends, which lost 7 bases and 5 bases, there was a span of 14 bases.

The chain employs TRBV11-3 and TRBJ2-1; the match to TRBD2 covers 15 bases. In germline, CDR1 is SGHNT, CDR2 YENEEA. The CDR3 contains 15 residues. Germline trimming cut 6 bases from V and 8 bases from J; bases unmatched to any gene: 5. Here the CDR3 reads CASSSGTSGRHEQFF. CDR3 bases: TGTGCCAGCAGTTCCGGGACTAGCGGGAGGCATGAGCAGTTCTTC.

J is TRBJ1-1 and V is TRBV28, with D possibly matching TRBD1 (6 bases). Germline loops: CDR1 MDHEN, CDR2 SYDVKM. Trimming left V 2 bases short and J 4 bases short, with 14 bases between. There are 15 residues in the CDR3. This CDR3 reads CASSLEAGGRTEAFF. As DNA, the CDR3 is TGTGCCAGCAGTTTAGAGGCCGGGGGGCGCACTGAAGCTTTCTTT.

The chain couples TRBV21-1 to TRBJ2-1; TRBD2, the table's D call, lacks a check against the DNA. TRBV21-1 is an annotated pseudogene. The CDR3 runs 15 residues. CDR3 region: CASSVSGLPYNEQFF. The CDR3 DNA reads as TGTGCCAGCAGCGTCTCGGGACTTCCCTACAATGAGCAGTTCTTC.

The chain carries TRBV6-5 and TRBJ1-4; the match to TRBD1 covers 8 bases. CDR3 length: 14 amino acids. V lost 5 bases and J lost 7; bases outside the gene matches: 6. CDR1 MNHEY and CDR2 SVGAGI come from the germline V gene. The CDR3 spells CASSPGQAFEKLFF. In nucleotides, the CDR3 is TGTGCCAGCAGTCCGGGACAGGCGTTTGAAAAACTGTTTTTT.

This chain joins TRBV7-2 and TRBJ2-5; D possibly corresponds to TRBD1 (7 bases). V was cut by 5 bases and J by 4 bases, with 17 bases left in between. The CDR3 spans 15 residues. CDR1 is SGHTA, CDR2 FQGNSA, per germline. CDR3 DNA sequence: TGTGCCAGCAGCCGTACAGGGGTGGGGGGAGAGACCCAGTACTTC. Translated, it gives CASSRTGVGGETQYF.

The V call is TRBV9, the J call TRBJ1-1; 8 positions match TRBD1. The V gene's germline CDR1 is SGDLS and CDR2 YYNGEE. Trimming cost V 4 bases and J 1 base; bases outside gene matches: 6. The CDR3 is 15 amino acids. The CDR3 region is CASSPQGAGNTEAFF. The DNA of the CDR3 is TGTGCCAGCAGCCCTCAGGGGGCTGGGAACACTGAAGCTTTCTTT.

This clone was recorded only once. This chain links TRBV2 with TRBJ2-5; 10 bases are a match to TRBD1. Trimming cost V 8 bases and J 1 base; bases outside gene matches: 4. The CDR3 is made up of 14 amino acids. Per the germline V gene, CDR1 is SNHLY and CDR2 is FYNNEI. The CDR3 spells CASFRDRGQETQYF. The CDR3 DNA is TGTGCCAGCTTCCGGGACAGGGGCCAAGAGACCCAGTACTTC.

This chain uses TRBV7-9 with TRBJ1-6; possibly TRBD1 for D (5 bases). This CDR3 spans 15 amino acids. Germline CDR1 and CDR2: SEHNR and FQNEAQ (reference sequence). Trimming shortened V by 3 bases and J by 10 bases, and 16 bases separated the two germline ends. The CDR3 coding sequence is TGTGCCAGCAGCTTGTCCGGGGGTGGCGACTCACCCCTCCACTTT. Translated: CASSLSGGGDSPLHF. The whole variable domain, remainder taken from reference TRBV7-9 and TRBJ1-6, is DTGVSQNPRHKITKRGQNVTFRCDPISEHNRLYWYRQTLGQGPEFLTYFQNEAQLEKSRLLSDRFSAERPKGSFSTLEIQRTEQGDSAMYLCASSLSGGGDSPLHFGNGTRLTVT.

CDR3 in DNA: TGTGCCAGCAGTGAAAGGTTAGCCTATGGCTACACCTTC. It specifies CASSERLAYGYTF. The rearrangement joins TRBV6-1 to TRBJ1-2; no firm D call. The CDR3 totals 13 residues. The V end was cut by 2 bases, the J end by 4 bases, with 8 bases between. From germline, CDR1 is MNHNS and CDR2 SASEGT.

The J gene is TRBJ2-7, the V gene TRBV5-1, with a possible D match to TRBD2 (5 bases). The CDR3 is made up of 13 amino acids. Germline values: CDR1 SGHRS, CDR2 YFSETQ. Between the trimmed V and J ends, which lost 4 bases and 1 base, there was a span of 9 bases. This CDR3 reads CASSGEPSYEQYF. DNA for the CDR3: TGCGCCAGCAGCGGGGAGCCATCCTACGAGCAGTACTTC. Supplemented by reference TRBV5-1 and TRBJ2-7, the full variable domain reads KAGVTQTPRYLIKTRGQQVTLSCSPISGHRSVSWYQQTPGQGLQFLFEYFSETQRNKGNFPGRFSGRQFSNSRSEMNVSTLELGDSALYLCASSGEPSYEQYFGPGTRLTVT.

The gene calls are TRBV5-4 and TRBJ2-1; 7 nucleotides match TRBD2. Trimming took 4 bases from V and 14 from J; bases not matched to a gene: 9. This CDR3 comprises 12 residues. Germline V gives CDR1 SGHNT, CDR2 YYREEE (reference sequence). CDR3 coding DNA: TGTGCCAGCAGCCCGGGACTAAAACAGGAGTTCTTC. Residues: CASSPGLKQEFF.

The gene calls are TRBV5-1 and TRBJ2-5; 10 positions agree with TRBD2. J was trimmed by 2 bases and V by 4 bases; bases with no gene match: 5. In germline, CDR1 is SGHRS, CDR2 YFSETQ. This CDR3 comprises 15 residues. CDR3 sequence: CASSISGRFQETQYF. The DNA of the CDR3 is TGCGCCAGCAGCATTAGCGGGAGGTTTCAAGAGACCCAGTACTTC.

The chain has TRBV21-1 and TRBJ2-7; the table's D call, TRBD2, has no DNA check behind it. TRBV21-1 is reported as a pseudogene. The CDR3 is 18 amino acids. The CDR3 is CASSPRIWASGRLYEQYF. DNA of the CDR3: TGTGCCAGCAGCCCCAGGATATGGGCTAGCGGGCGACTCTACGAGCAGTACTTC.

In regard to this clone: The sample contains more than one DNA sequence encoding this CDR3. The gene calls are TRBV11-3 and TRBJ2-3, with D tentatively TRBD2 (5 bases). V lost 1 base and J 0 bases, leaving 8 bases between the germline ends. This CDR3 has 15 amino acids. CDR1 SGHNT and CDR2 YENEEA come from the germline V gene. The CDR3 region is CASSLGGASTDTQYF. The CDR3 nucleotides read TGTGCCAGCAGCTTAGGGGGAGCCAGCACAGATACGCAGTATTTT.

This clone has just a few counts. The genes are TRBV5-1 and TRBJ2-2; 12 bases agree with TRBD2. The V gene end was trimmed by 5 bases and the J gene end by 3 bases; junction bases not matched to a gene: 5. Germline-derived CDR1 and CDR2 are SGHRS and YFSETQ. This CDR3 is 16 amino acids long. CDR3 region: CASRELAGGDTGELFF. In DNA form, the CDR3 reads TGCGCCAGCAGGGAACTAGCGGGAGGAGACACCGGGGAGCTGTTTTTT. Together with reference TRBV5-1 and TRBJ2-2, the CDR3 gives the full variable domain: KAGVTQTPRYLIKTRGQQVTLSCSPISGHRSVSWYQQTPGQGLQFLFEYFSETQRNKGNFPGRFSGRQFSNSRSEMNVSTLELGDSALYLCASRELAGGDTGELFFGEGSRLTVL.

The chain joins TRBV6-6 to TRBJ2-7, with TRBD1 as a possible D gene (6 bases). The CDR3 sequence is 13 residues long. V gave up 5 bases and J gave up 3 bases, with 11 bases separating them. The V gene's germline CDR1 is MNHNY and CDR2 SVGAGI (reference sequence). This CDR3 reads CASSMTGLYEQYF. The CDR3 DNA reads TGTGCCAGCAGTATGACAGGACTCTACGAGCAGTACTTC.

The chain couples TRBV6-5 to TRBJ2-7; D is tentatively TRBD1 or TRBD2 (6 bases each). CDR1 is MNHEY, CDR2 SVGAGI, per germline. V lost 6 bases and J lost 2, with 14 bases in between. The CDR3 is 14 residues long. CDR3 nucleotides: TGTGCCAGCAGCCTTCGGGGGCCTACCTACGAGCAGTACTTC. Translated: CASSLRGPTYEQYF.

The chain links TRBV5-4 to TRBJ2-7, with D unresolved. V was trimmed by 4 bases and J by 6 bases, leaving 17 bases between them. This CDR3 is built from 14 residues. Looked up from germline, CDR1 is SGHNT and CDR2 is YYREEE (reference sequence). For the CDR3, the DNA is TGTGCCAGCAGCCTCGTAGGCAGTCGACGCGAGCAGTACTTC. As protein: CASSLVGSRREQYF. Full variable domain (remainder filled in from reference TRBV5-4 and TRBJ2-7): ETGVTQSPTHLIKTRGQQVTLRCSSQSGHNTVSWYQQALGQGPQFIFQYYREEENGRGNFPPRFSGLQFPNYSSELNVNALELDDSALYLCASSLVGSRREQYFGPGTRLTVT.

This chain joins TRBV27 and TRBJ2-1, with 8 bases matching TRBD1. Germline V gene sequence: CDR1 MNHEY, CDR2 SMNVEV (reference sequence). J gave up 2 bases and V 5 bases, and 17 bases lay outside the gene matches. The CDR3 is 19 residues long. CDR3 protein: CASSPYKMTGVPTYNEQFF. CDR3 nucleotides: TGTGCCAGCAGTCCTTATAAGATGACAGGGGTCCCTACCTACAATGAGCAGTTCTTC.

The gene calls are TRBV18 and TRBJ2-7, with TRBD1 as a possible D gene (6 bases). The V gene lost 6 bases and the J gene lost 2 bases, with 17 bases spanning the gap. The V gene's germline CDR1 is KGHSH and CDR2 LQKENI. The CDR3 extends over 15 amino acids. The CDR3 coding sequence is TGTGCCAGCTCTCTATACCGGGACACCACCTACGAGCAGTACTTC. Translation gives CASSLYRDTTYEQYF.

In this sample, this clone turned up once. The gene calls are TRBV29-1 and TRBJ1-2; 11 nucleotides match TRBD1. The V gene's germline CDR1 is SQVTM and CDR2 ANQGSEA. The trim removed 3 bases at V and 7 bases at J, leaving 7 bases unmatched. The CDR3 runs to 14 residues. The CDR3 coding sequence is TGCAGCGTTGATGGTTCCGGGACAGGGGGTGGCTACACCTTC. It encodes CSVDGSGTGGGYTF.

The chain joins TRBV21-1 to TRBJ2-1; TRBD2 is the table's D call and was not checked against the DNA. TRBV21-1 is a pseudogene segment. The CDR3 has 17 amino acids. CDR3 nucleotide sequence: TGTGCCAGCAGCGGGCTACCGGGACTCACCTCGGTCAATGAGCAGTTCTTC. Amino acid sequence: CASSGLPGLTSVNEQFF.

The rearrangement links TRBV25-1 to TRBJ2-7; 9 nucleotides align to TRBD1. Germline CDR1 MGHDK, CDR2 SYGVNS. The CDR3 runs 15 residues. The junction had 9 bases not matched to a gene; V was cut back by 5 bases and J by 4 bases. CDR3: CASSQTGGIIYEQYF. The DNA for the CDR3 is TGTGCCAGCAGTCAAACAGGGGGCATAATATACGAGCAGTACTTC.